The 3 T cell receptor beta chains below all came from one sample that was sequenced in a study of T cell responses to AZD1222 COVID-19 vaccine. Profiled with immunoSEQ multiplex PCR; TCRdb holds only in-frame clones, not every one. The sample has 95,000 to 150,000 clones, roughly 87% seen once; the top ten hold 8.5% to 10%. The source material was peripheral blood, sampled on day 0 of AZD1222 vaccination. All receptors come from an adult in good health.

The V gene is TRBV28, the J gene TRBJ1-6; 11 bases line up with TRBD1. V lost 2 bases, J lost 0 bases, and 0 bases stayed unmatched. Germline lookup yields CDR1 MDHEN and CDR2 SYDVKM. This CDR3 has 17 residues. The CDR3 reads CASSLGTGGSYNSPLHF. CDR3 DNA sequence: TGTGCCAGCAGTTTAGGGACAGGGGGCTCCTATAATTCACCCCTCCACTTT.

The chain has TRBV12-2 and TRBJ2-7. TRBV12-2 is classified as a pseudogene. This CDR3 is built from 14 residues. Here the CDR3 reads CASRPGDPAYEQYF. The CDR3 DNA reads TGTGCAAGTCGCCCAGGAGACCCTGCCTACGAGCAGTACTTC.

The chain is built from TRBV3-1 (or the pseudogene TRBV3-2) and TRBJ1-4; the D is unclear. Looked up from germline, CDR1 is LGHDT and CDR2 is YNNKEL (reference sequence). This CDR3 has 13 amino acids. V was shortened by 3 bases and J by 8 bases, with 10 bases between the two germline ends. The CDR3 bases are TGTGCCAGCAGCCAGGGCTTCGGAGAAAAACTGTTTTTT. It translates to CASSQGFGEKLFF.